This is a list of T cell receptor beta chains from one sample in a study of CD8+ T cells in alopecia areata. Clones were sequenced by immunoSEQ multiplex PCR, and TCRdb holds only the in-frame ones, with some missing. The repertoire holds 150,000 or so clones, 65% to 75% seen once, with 9.5% to 12% in the top ten. The sample consisted of CD8+ T cells sorted from blood, taken at week 0. These receptors all come from a human donor with alopecia areata. Each CDR3 is given with its conserved first and last residue. Clone size is given for some rows only: seen once, a few or many times, or a class if the clone is expanded.

>few|TRBJ2-5|TRBV7-9
CASSLGGGETQYF
>many|TRBJ2-7|TRBV28
CASRTNRGLTPYEQYF
>once|TRBJ2-7|TRBV27
CASSLGRLEQYF
>-|TRBJ1-2|TRBV11-3
CASSIGTGSAYGYTF
>few|TRBJ2-3|TRBV29-1
CSGWDSTDTQYF
>-|TRBJ1-2|TRBV29-1
CSVGPPAHGYTF
>-|TRBJ1-5|TRBV25-1
CASSGGGSRQPQHF
>-|TRBJ1-2|TRBV2
CASRGDRNGYTF
>-|TRBJ2-7|TRBV7-9
CASSSDRSYEQYF
>-|TRBJ2-5|TRBV4-1
CASSQDSKTQYF
>few|TRBJ2-1|TRBV10-3
CAISESASGGYNEQFF
>-|TRBJ2-1|TRBV2
CASSGTSGKQFF
>few|TRBJ2-4|TRBV4-2
CASSQGDSGGAIQYF
>-|TRBJ1-2|TRBV6-5
CASRRKRGLYGYTF
>-|TRBJ2-4|TRBV28
CASSSLPGPGTGLRDIQYF
>once|TRBJ1-3|TRBV2
CASMGGGNTIYF
>-|TRBJ2-7|TRBV5-1
CASSLGQGDEQYF
>-|TRBJ2-2|TRBV2
CASNAGGAEAGELFF
>-|TRBJ1-2|TRBV27
CASTPLRGRGYTF
>few|TRBJ1-2|TRBV10-3
CAISDPSMIGIYGYTF
>few|TRBJ2-7|TRBV25-1
CASSDWDYEQYF
>few|TRBJ1-2|TRBV15
CATSMNRENYGYTF
>-|TRBJ2-5|TRBV6-5
CASRAGTGLQETQYF
>-|TRBJ1-1|TRBV5-1
CASGPGSNTEAFF
>-|TRBJ2-7|TRBV4-1
CASSQAGGAEQYF
>once|TRBJ2-1|TRBV6-5
CASSHRQDNEQFF
>-|TRBJ2-5|TRBV29-1
CSGATGVQETQYF
>few|TRBJ2-7|TRBV7-9
CASSSRDSHMVF
>few|TRBJ2-3|TRBV29-1
CSVDQRGGADTQYF
>few|TRBJ2-2|TRBV6-4
CASSDSVGRHTGELFF
>-|TRBJ1-2|TRBV29-1
CSVDRGLGGYTF
>once|TRBJ2-2|TRBV7-9
CASSPAGTGGELFF
>-|TRBJ1-5|TRBV9
CASSVGWNQPQHF
>-|TRBJ1-5|TRBV4-1
CASSQGGGNGQPQHF
>-|TRBJ2-5|TRBV13
CASSAGTQTQYF
>-|TRBJ2-3|TRBV27
CASSPLAGGLTDTQYF
>-|TRBJ1-6|TRBV10-3
CAISETTSSNSPLHF
>-|TRBJ1-6|TRBV18
CASSPYSENNSPLHF
>-|TRBJ1-1|TRBV29-1
CSVNRNTEAFF
>-|TRBJ1-1|TRBV5-1
CASSLAVGSSEAFF
>-|TRBJ2-7|TRBV7-9
CASSLVRGSVYEQYF
>-|TRBJ2-5|TRBV11-2
CASSTRTGTIEAQYF
>-|TRBJ2-2|TRBV6-5
CASSYSMDTGELFF
>few|TRBJ1-3|TRBV23-1
CASSQPTDSGNTIYF
>-|TRBJ1-1|TRBV27
CASSFGGRETEAFF
>-|TRBJ1-2|TRBV10-3
CAISESIRQGGYTF
>few|TRBJ2-3|TRBV10-3
CAISEGLRTGDPDTQYF
>-|TRBJ2-7|TRBV12-5
CASVLEVPSYEQYF
>few|TRBJ2-7|TRBV7-9
CASSYSQEQYF
>-|TRBJ2-5|TRBV6-5
CASSSGFPETQYF
>-|TRBJ2-7|TRBV7-9
CASGRAITGSYEQYF
>few|TRBJ2-3|TRBV2
CASSWTSGTRTDTQYF
>-|TRBJ1-6|TRBV30
CAWRSGPYNSPLHF
>-|TRBJ2-1|TRBV2
CASSAEYGEQFF
>few|TRBJ1-1|TRBV29-1
CSAKAGNAEAFF